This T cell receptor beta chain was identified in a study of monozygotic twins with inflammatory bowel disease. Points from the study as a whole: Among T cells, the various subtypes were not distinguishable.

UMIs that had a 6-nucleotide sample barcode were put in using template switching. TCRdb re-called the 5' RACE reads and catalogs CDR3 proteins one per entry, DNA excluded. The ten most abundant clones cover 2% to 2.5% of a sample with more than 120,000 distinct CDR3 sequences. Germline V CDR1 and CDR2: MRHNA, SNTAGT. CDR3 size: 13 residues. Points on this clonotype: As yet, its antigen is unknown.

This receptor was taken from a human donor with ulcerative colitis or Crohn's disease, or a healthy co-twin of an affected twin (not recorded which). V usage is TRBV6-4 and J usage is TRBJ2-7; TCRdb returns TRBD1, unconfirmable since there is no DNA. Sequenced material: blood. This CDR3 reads CASSAAGVGEQYF.